This entry lists 7 T cell receptor beta chains sequenced from one sample in a study of shared clonotypes between healthy human individuals. Some clones are missing from TCRdb's copy, which holds only in-frame ones; the method was immunoSEQ multiplex PCR. The sample has under 1,100,000 clones, about three quarters seen once. The material sequenced was memory CD4+ T cells sorted from blood. The subset is: CD45RA-negative fraction. The receptors were sampled from a man between 18 and 29 years old in good health.

V is TRBV28 and J is TRBJ1-5, with D perhaps matching TRBD1 (6 bases). The CDR3 is 14 amino acids. The germline V and J ends were trimmed by 7 bases and 5 bases, with 15 bases remaining between them. Germline V gene lookup returns CDR1 MDHEN and CDR2 SYDVKM. The CDR3 protein is CASKRREGDQPQHF. CDR3 bases: TGTGCCAGCAAGAGGAGGGAGGGGGATCAGCCCCAGCATTTT.

As for this clone: Only one base separates this from a far larger clonotype, so it likely reflects a read error. The rearrangement links TRBV6-6 to TRBJ2-7; D ambiguous. The V end was cut by 5 bases, the J end by 2 bases, with 16 bases between. Germline V CDR1 and CDR2: MNHNY, SVGAGI (reference sequence). This CDR3 comprises 15 residues. The CDR3 DNA is TGTGCCAGCAGTCTAGGCACAGCTATCACCTACGAGCAGTACTTC. It is translated as CASSLGTAITYEQYF.

V and J are TRBV5-6 and TRBJ2-3, with TRBD1 matching over 7 bases. The CDR3 sequence is 16 residues long. In germline, CDR1 is SGHDT, CDR2 YYEEEE. Germline trimming cut 5 bases from V and 1 base from J; bases unmatched to any gene: 10. The CDR3 loop is CASSQRDSKRTDTQYF. The CDR3 coding sequence is TGTGCCAGCAGTCAGAGGGACAGCAAACGCACAGATACGCAGTATTTT.

The chain has TRBV21-1 and TRBJ2-4; TRBD2, as called in the table, went unchecked against the DNA. TRBV21-1 is labeled a pseudogene. The CDR3 covers 16 residues. CDR3 in DNA: TGTGCCAGCAGCAAAGTGGTAACTAGCGGGGTAAACATTCAGTACTTC. This encodes CASSKVVTSGVNIQYF.

This clone was detected only a few times. The chain uses TRBV7-9 and TRBJ1-5; possibly TRBD1 for D (5 bases). Germline V gene sequence: CDR1 SEHNR, CDR2 FQNEAQ (reference sequence). The CDR3 is 14 amino acids. V was trimmed by 4 bases and J by 1 base, leaving 8 bases between them. CDR3 residues: CASSWGSSNQPQHF. CDR3 DNA sequence: TGTGCCAGCAGCTGGGGGAGCAGCAATCAGCCCCAGCATTTT.

This clone has just one count. This chain connects TRBV11-2 to TRBJ1-2; 10 nucleotides agree with TRBD1. V shed 4 bases and J 5 bases; nucleotides not matched to a gene: 7. Germline V gene sequence: CDR1 SGHAT, CDR2 FQNNGV. This CDR3 contains 15 residues. The CDR3 DNA sequence: TGTGCCAGCAGCTCTCTGGACAGGGGGATGTATGGCTACACCTTC. Its translation: CASSSLDRGMYGYTF.

The chain couples TRBV29-1 to TRBJ1-2, with TRBD1 matching 11 bases. V gave up 0 bases and J gave up 4 bases; unmatched junction bases: 7. CDR1 is SQVTM, CDR2 ANQGSEA, per germline. The CDR3 extends over 16 amino acids. The CDR3 DNA is TGCAGCGTTGAAGATCGAGGCGGGACAGGGGGCTATGGCTACACCTTC. Protein sequence: CSVEDRGGTGGYGYTF.